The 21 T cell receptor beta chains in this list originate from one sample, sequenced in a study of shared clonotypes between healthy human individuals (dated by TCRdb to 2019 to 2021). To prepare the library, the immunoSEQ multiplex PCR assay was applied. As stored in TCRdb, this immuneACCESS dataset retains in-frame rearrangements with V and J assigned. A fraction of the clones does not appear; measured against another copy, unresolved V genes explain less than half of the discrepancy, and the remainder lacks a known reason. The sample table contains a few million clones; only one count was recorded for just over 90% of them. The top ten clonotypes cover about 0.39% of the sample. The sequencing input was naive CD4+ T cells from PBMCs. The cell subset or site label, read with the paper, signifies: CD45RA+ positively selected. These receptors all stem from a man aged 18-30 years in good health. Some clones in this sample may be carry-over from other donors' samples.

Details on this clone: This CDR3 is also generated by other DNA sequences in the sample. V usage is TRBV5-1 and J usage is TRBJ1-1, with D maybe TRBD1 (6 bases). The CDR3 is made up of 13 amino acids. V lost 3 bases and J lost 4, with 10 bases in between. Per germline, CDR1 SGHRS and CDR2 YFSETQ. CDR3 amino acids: CASSSQGSTEAFF. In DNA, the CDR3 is TGCGCCAGCAGCTCACAGGGATCCACTGAAGCTTTCTTT.

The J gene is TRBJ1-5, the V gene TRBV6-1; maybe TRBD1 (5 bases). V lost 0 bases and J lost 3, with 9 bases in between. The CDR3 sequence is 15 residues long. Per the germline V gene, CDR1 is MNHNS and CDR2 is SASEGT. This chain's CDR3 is CASSEAGRDNQPQHF. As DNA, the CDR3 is TGTGCCAGCAGTGAAGCTGGCAGGGACAATCAGCCCCAGCATTTT.

Written as DNA, the CDR3 is TGTGCCAGCAGTCCTCGGGACAGTCCAAACACTGAAGCTTTCTTT. Its translation: CASSPRDSPNTEAFF. The chain has TRBV13 and TRBJ1-1; 7 bases map to TRBD1. The CDR3 totals 15 residues. Per the germline V gene, CDR1 is PRHDT and CDR2 is FYEKMQ (reference sequence). V was clipped by 6 bases and J by 2 bases; unmatched bases: 9.

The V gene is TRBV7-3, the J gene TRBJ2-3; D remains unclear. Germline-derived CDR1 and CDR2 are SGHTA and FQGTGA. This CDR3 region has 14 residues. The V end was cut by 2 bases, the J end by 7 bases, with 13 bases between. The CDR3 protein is CASSLGKPEYTQYF. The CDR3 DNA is TGTGCCAGCAGCTTAGGGAAACCCGAATATACGCAGTATTTT.

This chain's CDR3 is CASSPQHYNPNTEAFF. The CDR3 DNA reads TGTGCCAGTAGTCCCCAACACTATAACCCGAACACTGAAGCTTTCTTT. The rearrangement joins TRBV19 to TRBJ1-1, with D unclear. The V gene lost 5 bases and the J gene lost 1 base, with 17 bases spanning the gap. The CDR3 covers 16 residues. Germline-derived CDR1 and CDR2 are LNHDA and SQIVND (reference sequence).

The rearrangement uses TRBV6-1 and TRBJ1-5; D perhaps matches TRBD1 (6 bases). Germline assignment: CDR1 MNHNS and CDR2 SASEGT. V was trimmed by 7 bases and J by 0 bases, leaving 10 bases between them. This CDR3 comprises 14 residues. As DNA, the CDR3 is TGTGCCAGCAATTTAGGGGGTAGCAATCAGCCCCAGCATTTT. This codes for CASNLGGSNQPQHF.

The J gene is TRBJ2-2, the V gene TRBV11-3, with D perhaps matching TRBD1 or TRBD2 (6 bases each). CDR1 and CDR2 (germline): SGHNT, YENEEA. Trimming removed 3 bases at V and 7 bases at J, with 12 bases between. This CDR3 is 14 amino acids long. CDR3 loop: CASSLEGEVGELFF. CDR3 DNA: TGTGCCAGCAGCTTGGAGGGGGAAGTCGGGGAGCTGTTTTTT. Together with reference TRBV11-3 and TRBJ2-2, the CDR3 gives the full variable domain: EAGVVQSPRYKIIEKKQPVAFWCNPISGHNTLYWYLQNLGQGPELLIRYENEEAVDDSQLPKDRFSAERLKGVDSTLKIQPAELGDSAVYLCASSLEGEVGELFFGEGSRLTVL.

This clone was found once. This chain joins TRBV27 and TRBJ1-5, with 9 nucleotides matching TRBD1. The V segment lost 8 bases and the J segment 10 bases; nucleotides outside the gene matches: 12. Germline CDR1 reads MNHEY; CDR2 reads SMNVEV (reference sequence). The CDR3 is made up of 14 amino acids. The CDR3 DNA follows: TGTGCCAGCCGGTCACAGGGGGCCAGGGGACCCCAGCATTTT. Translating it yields CASRSQGARGPQHF.

In DNA, the CDR3 is TGCGCCAGCAGCTACTCCGGGACTCAGTCCTACGAGCAGTACTTC. Its protein is CASSYSGTQSYEQYF. V usage is TRBV5-1 and J usage is TRBJ2-7, with a weak D call TRBD2 (6 bases). The CDR3 runs 15 residues. V was trimmed by 3 bases and J by 1 base, leaving 14 bases between them. CDR1 SGHRS and CDR2 YFSETQ come from the germline V gene.

The CDR3 loop reads CASSSQAGANEQYF. As DNA, the CDR3 is TGTGCCAGCAGCTCTCAAGCGGGAGCGAACGAGCAGTACTTC. This chain uses TRBV5-6 with TRBJ2-7; 8 bases line up with TRBD2. Germline V gene lookup returns CDR1 SGHDT and CDR2 YYEEEE. This CDR3 has 14 residues. Trimming removed 3 bases from V and 5 bases from J; junction bases left unmatched: 7.

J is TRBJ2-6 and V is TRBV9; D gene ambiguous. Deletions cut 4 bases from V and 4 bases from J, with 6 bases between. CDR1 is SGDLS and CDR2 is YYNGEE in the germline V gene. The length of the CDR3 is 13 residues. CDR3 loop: CASSLAGANVLTF. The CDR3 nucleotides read TGTGCCAGCAGCCTTGCGGGGGCCAACGTCCTGACTTTC. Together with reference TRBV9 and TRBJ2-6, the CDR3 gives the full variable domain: DSGVTQTPKHLITATGQRVTLRCSPRSGDLSVYWYQQSLDQGLQFLIQYYNGEERAKGNILERFSAQQFPDLHSELNLSSLELGDSALYFCASSLAGANVLTFGAGSRLTVL.

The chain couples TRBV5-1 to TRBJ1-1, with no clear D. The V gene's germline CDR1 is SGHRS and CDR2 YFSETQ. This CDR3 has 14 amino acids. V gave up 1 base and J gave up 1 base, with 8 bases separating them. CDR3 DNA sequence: TGCGCCAGCAGCTTGTGGACGGGGAACACTGAAGCTTTCTTT. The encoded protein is CASSLWTGNTEAFF.

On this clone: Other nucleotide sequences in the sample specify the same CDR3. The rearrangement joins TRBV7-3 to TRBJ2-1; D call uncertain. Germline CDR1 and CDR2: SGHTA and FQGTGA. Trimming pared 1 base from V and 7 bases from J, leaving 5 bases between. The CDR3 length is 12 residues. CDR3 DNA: TGTGCCAGCAGCTTAAGGGGTAATGAGCAGTTCTTC. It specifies CASSLRGNEQFF.

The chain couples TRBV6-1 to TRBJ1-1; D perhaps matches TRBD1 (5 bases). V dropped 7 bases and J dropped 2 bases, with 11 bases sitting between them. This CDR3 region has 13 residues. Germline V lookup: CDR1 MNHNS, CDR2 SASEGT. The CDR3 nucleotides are TGTGCCAGCAACCGACAGACAAACACTGAAGCTTTCTTT. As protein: CASNRQTNTEAFF.

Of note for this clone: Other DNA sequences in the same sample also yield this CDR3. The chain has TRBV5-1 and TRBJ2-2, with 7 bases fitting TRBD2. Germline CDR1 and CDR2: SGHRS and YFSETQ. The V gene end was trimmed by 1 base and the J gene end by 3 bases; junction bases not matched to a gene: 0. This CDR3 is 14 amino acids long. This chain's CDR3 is CASSLRGDTGELFF. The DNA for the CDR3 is TGCGCCAGCAGCTTGCGGGGGGACACCGGGGAGCTGTTTTTT.

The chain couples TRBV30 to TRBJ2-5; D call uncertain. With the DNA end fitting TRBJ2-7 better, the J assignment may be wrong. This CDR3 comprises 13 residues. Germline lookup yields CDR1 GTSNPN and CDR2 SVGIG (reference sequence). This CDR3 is CAWRVAGSYEQYF. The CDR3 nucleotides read TGTGCCTGGAGGGTAGCCGGGTCCTACGAGCAGTACTTC.

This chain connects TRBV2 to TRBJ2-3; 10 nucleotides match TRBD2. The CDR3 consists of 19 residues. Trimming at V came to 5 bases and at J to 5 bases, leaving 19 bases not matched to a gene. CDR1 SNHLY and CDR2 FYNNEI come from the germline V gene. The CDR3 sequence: CASSLLRVGAGGPGDTQYF. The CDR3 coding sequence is TGTGCCAGCAGTCTTCTGAGGGTAGGAGCGGGAGGGCCCGGAGATACGCAGTATTTT.

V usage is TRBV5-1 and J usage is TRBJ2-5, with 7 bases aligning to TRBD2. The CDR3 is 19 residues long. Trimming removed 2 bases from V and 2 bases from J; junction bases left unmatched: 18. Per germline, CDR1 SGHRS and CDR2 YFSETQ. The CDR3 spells CASSLAADLGLGRQETQYF. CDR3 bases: TGCGCCAGCAGCTTAGCGGCAGATCTAGGACTAGGGCGGCAAGAGACCCAGTACTTC. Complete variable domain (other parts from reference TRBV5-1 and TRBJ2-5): KAGVTQTPRYLIKTRGQQVTLSCSPISGHRSVSWYQQTPGQGLQFLFEYFSETQRNKGNFPGRFSGRQFSNSRSEMNVSTLELGDSALYLCASSLAADLGLGRQETQYFGPGTRLLVL.

The CDR3 coding sequence is TGTGCCAGCAGCTTAGAGGGTGTTAACACCATATATTTT. This gives the protein CASSLEGVNTIYF. The chain links TRBV7-9 to TRBJ1-3; no definite D call. CDR3 length: 13 amino acids. Germline assignment: CDR1 SEHNR and CDR2 FQNEAQ (reference sequence). Trimming cost V 1 base and J 7 bases, with 8 bases left between them.

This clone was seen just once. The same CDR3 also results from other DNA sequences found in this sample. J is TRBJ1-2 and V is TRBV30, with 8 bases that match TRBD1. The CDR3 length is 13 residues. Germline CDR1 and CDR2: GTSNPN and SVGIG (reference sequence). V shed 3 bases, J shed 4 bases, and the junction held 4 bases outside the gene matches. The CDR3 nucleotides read TGTGCCTGGAGCGCTGGGACAGGCTATGGCTACACCTTC. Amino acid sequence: CAWSAGTGYGYTF. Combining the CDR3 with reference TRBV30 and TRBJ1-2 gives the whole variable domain SQTIHQWPATLVQPVGSPLSLECTVEGTSNPNLYWYRQAAGRGLQLLFYSVGIGQISSEVPQNLSASRPQDRQFILSSKKLLLSDSGFYLCAWSAGTGYGYTFGSGTRLTVV.

This chain's CDR3 is CASTGPQGQTQYF. The CDR3 nucleotides are TGTGCCAGCACGGGCCCACAAGGGCAGACCCAGTACTTC. The rearrangement links TRBV6-5 to TRBJ2-5; no firm D call. CDR1 MNHEY and CDR2 SVGAGI come from the germline V gene. V shed 7 bases and J shed 6 bases, with 15 bases lying between them. The CDR3 sequence is 13 residues long.